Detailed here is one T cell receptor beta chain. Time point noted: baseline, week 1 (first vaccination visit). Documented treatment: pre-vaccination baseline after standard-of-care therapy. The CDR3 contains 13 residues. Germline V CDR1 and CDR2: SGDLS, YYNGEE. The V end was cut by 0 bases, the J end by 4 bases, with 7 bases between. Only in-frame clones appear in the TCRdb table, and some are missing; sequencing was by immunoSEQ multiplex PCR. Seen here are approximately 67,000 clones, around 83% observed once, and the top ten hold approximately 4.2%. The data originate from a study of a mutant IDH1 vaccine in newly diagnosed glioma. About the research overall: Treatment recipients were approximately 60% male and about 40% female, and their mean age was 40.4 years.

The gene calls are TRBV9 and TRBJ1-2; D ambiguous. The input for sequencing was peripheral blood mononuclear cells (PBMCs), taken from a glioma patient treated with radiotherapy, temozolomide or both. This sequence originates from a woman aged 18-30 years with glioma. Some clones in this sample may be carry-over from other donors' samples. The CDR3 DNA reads TGTGCCAGCAGCGTAGCTACGAGCTATGGCTACACCTTC. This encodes CASSVATSYGYTF.